Below, 2 T cell receptor beta chains from the same sample are listed, as sequenced in a study of blood T cell repertoires in COVID-19. Repertoires were generated with immunoSEQ multiplex PCR, while TCRdb's copy carries only in-frame clones and drops some. This sample carries roughly 150,000 clones, around 83% of them seen once, and the ten largest clones take approximately 13%. The sample consisted of peripheral blood. Receptor source: a man aged 65-85 years who had recovered from COVID-19.

The chain carries TRBV4-3 and TRBJ1-2; maybe TRBD1 (5 bases). This CDR3 is built from 17 residues. In germline, CDR1 is LGHNA, CDR2 YSLEER. Trimming took 4 bases from V and 0 from J, leaving 18 bases between them. The CDR3 loop is CASSPTTGTGANYGYTF. CDR3 coding DNA: TGCGCCAGCAGCCCAACAACCGGGACGGGAGCTAACTATGGCTACACCTTC.

This clone was seen a handful of times. J is TRBJ2-5 and V is TRBV7-9; 12 bases line up with TRBD2. Trimming took 5 bases from V and 5 from J; bases not matched to a gene: 12. Germline values: CDR1 SEHNR, CDR2 FQNEAQ (reference sequence). The CDR3 totals 17 residues. The CDR3 sequence: CASSPKKRLAGGETQYF. The CDR3 DNA reads TGTGCCAGCAGCCCAAAAAAGCGTCTAGCGGGGGGGGAGACCCAGTACTTC.